Shown below are 21 T cell receptor beta chains from a single sample sequenced in a study of shared T cell receptors in the human thymus. Sequenced by immunoSEQ multiplex PCR; TCRdb stores in-frame clones only, minus some. The table includes 600,000 to 900,000 clones, over 75% detected once. In addition, the sample was reused for a study of human thymus T cells.

Specimen: thymocytes. The receptor source for this set is a girl in the first two years of life with a congenital heart defect.

The CDR3 sequence: CAWRSSRPGLARGGYNEQFF. The CDR3 DNA reads as TGTGCCTGGAGGTCAAGCCGGCCGGGACTAGCGCGGGGGGGTTACAATGAGCAGTTCTTC. The J gene is TRBJ2-1, the V gene TRBV30; TRBD2 matches 10 bases. Looked up from germline, CDR1 is GTSNPN and CDR2 is SVGIG (reference sequence). The CDR3 sequence is 20 residues long. The ends lost 3 bases at V and 4 bases at J; junction bases unmatched: 21.

The chain joins TRBV28 to TRBJ1-6, with 11 bases aligning to TRBD1. The CDR3 runs to 18 residues. Germline-derived CDR1 and CDR2 are MDHEN and SYDVKM. Trimming took 6 bases from V and 2 from J; bases not matched to a gene: 9. CDR3 bases: TGTGCCAGCAGAGCCCCGGGACAGGGGGTCCCCTATAATTCACCCCTCCACTTT. Protein product: CASRAPGQGVPYNSPLHF.

This rearrangement joins TRBV6-5 to TRBJ1-2; TRBD1 matches at 7 bases. The germline V gene encodes CDR1 MNHEY and CDR2 SVGAGI. The V segment lost 4 bases and the J segment 1 base; nucleotides outside the gene matches: 6. The CDR3 extends over 15 amino acids. CDR3 sequence: CASSSGQESNYGYTF. The CDR3 DNA reads TGTGCCAGCAGTTCCGGACAGGAGAGTAACTATGGCTACACCTTC.

The rearrangement uses TRBV9 and TRBJ1-2; tentative D call: TRBD1 (5 bases). Trimming took off 4 bases at V and 3 bases at J, with 22 bases between the two ends. The CDR3 is 17 amino acids. Germline V CDR1 and CDR2: SGDLS, YYNGEE. As DNA, the CDR3 is TGTGCCAGCAGCCCAGGGAGGTGGGGGAAGAGGGACTATGGCTACACCTTC. Encoded protein: CASSPGRWGKRDYGYTF.

This clone was found once. This chain links TRBV28 with TRBJ2-7; 9 positions agree with TRBD1. The J segment lost 2 bases and the V segment lost 5 bases, leaving 7 bases of the junction unmatched. This CDR3 comprises 15 residues. Germline values: CDR1 MDHEN, CDR2 SYDVKM. As DNA, the CDR3 is TGTGCCAGCAGTACGGGACAGGGAGGGACCTACGAGCAGTACTTC. Amino acids: CASSTGQGGTYEQYF.

This clone was seen a single time. This chain connects TRBV6-1 to TRBJ2-7; D remains ambiguous. Looked up from germline, CDR1 is MNHNS and CDR2 is SASEGT. The CDR3 loop spans 13 amino acids. V shed 2 bases and J shed 7 bases, with 12 bases lying between them. CDR3 coding DNA: TGTGCCAGCAGTGAACCCTTAATCGTTGAGCAGTACTTC. The encoded protein is CASSEPLIVEQYF.

The chain employs TRBV5-6 and TRBJ2-3; TRBD2 matches 11 bases. V dropped 3 bases and J dropped 1; count of bases not matched to a gene: 7. This CDR3 has 17 amino acids. Germline V gene sequence: CDR1 SGHDT, CDR2 YYEEEE. The CDR3 DNA follows: TGTGCCAGCAGCTCTAGCGGGGGGCTGGGGGGCACAGATACGCAGTATTTT. This codes for CASSSSGGLGGTDTQYF.

The V call is TRBV29-1, the J call TRBJ1-2; D might be TRBD1 (6 bases). V was cut by 0 bases and J by 13 bases, with 15 bases left in between. Germline V lookup: CDR1 SQVTM, CDR2 ANQGSEA. CDR3 length equals 12 residues. CDR3 amino acids: CSVEDPGTSCTF. DNA for the CDR3: TGCAGCGTTGAAGATCCCGGGACATCTTGCACCTTC.

The chain couples TRBV28 to TRBJ2-4; D might be TRBD2 (7 bases). Germline loops: CDR1 MDHEN, CDR2 SYDVKM. There are 15 residues in the CDR3. Trimming took 1 base from V and 5 from J, leaving 12 bases between them. The CDR3 sequence: CASSLFGGPENIQYF. CDR3 nucleotide sequence: TGTGCCAGCAGTTTATTCGGGGGGCCCGAAAACATTCAGTACTTC.

In this sample, this clone turned up a few times. This sequence joins TRBV13 and TRBJ1-2; tentatively, D is TRBD1 (6 bases). The length of the CDR3 is 15 residues. Trimming left V 5 bases short and J 1 base short, with 14 bases between. Germline CDR1 is PRHDT and CDR2 is FYEKMQ (reference sequence). CDR3 amino acids: CASSTPRTVNYGYTF. The CDR3 DNA reads TGTGCCAGCAGCACCCCAAGGACAGTTAACTATGGCTACACCTTC.

The rearrangement links TRBV7-3 to TRBJ2-3, with TRBD2 matching over 12 bases. The CDR3 sequence is 16 residues long. Unmatched junction bases numbered 7, after V lost 5 bases and J lost 4 bases. The germline V gene has CDR1 SGHTA and CDR2 FQGTGA. The CDR3 DNA sequence: TGTGCCAGCAGCCCCCGACTAGCGGGGGCGGCAGATACGCAGTATTTT. Amino acid sequence: CASSPRLAGAADTQYF.

The chain combines TRBV5-5 with TRBJ2-2; maybe TRBD1 (6 bases). CDR1 is SGHKS, CDR2 YYEKEE, per germline (reference sequence). CDR3 size: 15 residues. V was shortened by 4 bases and J by 1 base, with 11 bases between the two germline ends. The CDR3 sequence is CASSIAQGNTGELFF. The CDR3 coding sequence is TGTGCCAGCAGCATAGCACAGGGGAACACCGGGGAGCTGTTTTTT. Filled out from reference TRBV5-5 and TRBJ2-2, the complete variable domain reads DAGVTQSPTHLIKTRGQQVTLRCSPISGHKSVSWYQQVLGQGPQFIFQYYEKEERGRGNFPDRFSARQFPNYSSELNVNALLLGDSALYLCASSIAQGNTGELFFGEGSRLTVL.

This clone was recorded only once. The CDR3 does not close with the conserved phenylalanine or tryptophan, likely indicating a read error. The rearrangement uses TRBV5-1 and TRBJ1-1; D remains unclear. The length of the CDR3 is 16 residues. Germline V gene lookup returns CDR1 SGHRS and CDR2 YFSETQ. Trimming removed 0 bases from V and 4 bases from J, with 16 bases in between. CDR3 nucleotide sequence: TGCGCCAGCAGCTTGGCCGGGCAGAGGGAGGGCACTGAAGCTTTCTCT. This gives the protein CASSLAGQREGTEAFS.

The rearrangement links TRBV7-9 to TRBJ2-1, with unresolved D. V lost 4 bases and J 8 bases, leaving 12 bases between the germline ends. The CDR3 totals 13 residues. CDR1 is SEHNR and CDR2 is FQNEAQ in the germline V gene (reference sequence). The CDR3 bases are TGTGCCAGCAGCTCCCCGTTTCGGGATGAGCAGTTCTTC. Encoded protein: CASSSPFRDEQFF.

This clone was recorded only once. The genes are TRBV5-6 and TRBJ2-2; unclear D gene. Germline V CDR1 and CDR2: SGHDT, YYEEEE. This CDR3 has 13 residues. Here the CDR3 reads CWSSEANTGELFF. CDR3 coding DNA: TGTTGGTCCAGCGAAGCGAACACCGGGGAGCTGTTTTTT. The entire variable domain, with the rest obtained from reference TRBV5-6 and TRBJ2-2, is as follows: DAGVTQSPTHLIKTRGQQVTLRCSPKSGHDTVSWYQQALGQGPQFIFQYYEEEERQRGNFPDRFSGHQFPNYSSELNVNALLLGDSALYLCWSSEANTGELFFGEGSRLTVL.

J is TRBJ2-1 and V is TRBV6-1; 7 bases are a match to TRBD2. CDR1 is MNHNS and CDR2 is SASEGT in the germline V gene. Losses at the gene ends were 4 bases for V and 0 bases for J; bases not matched to a gene: 9. The CDR3 totals 17 residues. CDR3 amino acids: CASSAFSGGCSYNEQFF. The CDR3 DNA reads TGTGCCAGCAGTGCCTTTTCGGGAGGTTGCTCCTACAATGAGCAGTTCTTC.

The rearrangement links TRBV14 to TRBJ2-5; the D is unclear. Deletions cut 1 base from V and 0 bases from J, with 3 bases between. The CDR3 extends over 13 amino acids. Germline loops: CDR1 SGHDN, CDR2 FVKESK. CDR3 amino acids: CASSQVDQETQYF. The CDR3 DNA reads as TGTGCCAGCAGCCAAGTAGACCAAGAGACCCAGTACTTC.

CDR3 sequence: CASSPRAGGKNEKLFF. CDR3 nucleotide sequence: TGTGCCAGCTCACCGCGAGCCGGGGGGAAGAATGAAAAACTGTTTTTT. The genes are TRBV18 and TRBJ1-4, with D perhaps TRBD1 (5 bases). V was shortened by 3 bases and J by 5 bases, with 16 bases between the two germline ends. Germline V gene lookup returns CDR1 KGHSH and CDR2 LQKENI. CDR3 size: 16 residues. Based on the CDR3 plus reference TRBV18 and TRBJ1-4, the full variable domain is NAGVMQNPRHLVRRRGQEARLRCSPMKGHSHVYWYRQLPEEGLKFMVYLQKENIIDESGMPKERFSAEFPKEGPSILRIQQVVRGDSAAYFCASSPRAGGKNEKLFFGSGTQLSVL.

The chain employs TRBV14 and TRBJ2-3; 7 nucleotides align to TRBD2. After removal of 3 bases from V and 4 bases from J, the junction contained 4 bases not matched to a gene. The V gene's germline CDR1 is SGHDN and CDR2 FVKESK. The CDR3 loop spans 14 amino acids. The CDR3 region has the DNA TGTGCCAGCAGCCAGTGGGGGAGGGCAGATACGCAGTATTTT. Residues: CASSQWGRADTQYF.

This clone showed up just once. This chain connects TRBV5-5 to TRBJ2-7, with TRBD1 identical over 11 bases. The CDR3 is made up of 13 amino acids. V gave up 7 bases and J gave up 2 bases; unmatched junction bases: 2. Looked up from germline, CDR1 is SGHKS and CDR2 is YYEKEE (reference sequence). Here the CDR3 reads CASGDRGTYEQYF. DNA for the CDR3: TGTGCCAGCGGGGACAGGGGGACCTACGAGCAGTACTTC.

CDR3 bases: TGTGCCAGCAGTGATGATGGCCCCAGGACAGGGAAGGGGAATGAGCAGTTCTTC. Protein product: CASSDDGPRTGKGNEQFF. The chain is built from TRBV6-1 and TRBJ2-1, with TRBD1 matching 8 bases. Germline V gene data show CDR1 as MNHNS and CDR2 as SASEGT. V dropped 3 bases and J dropped 7; count of bases not matched to a gene: 17. The CDR3 has 18 residues.